This T cell receptor (beta chain) was identified in a study of blood T cell repertoires in COVID-19. Overall study: Samples representing acute and convalescent COVID-19 were sourced from the United States, Italy and Spain. Nucleic acid was either cDNA or gDNA, and it came from T cells, B-cell-depleted T cells, or PBMCs.

The CDR3 runs 17 residues. Original processing methods: Estimation of nucleated cell counts relied on the amplification of reference gene primers. The method was immunoSEQ multiplex PCR; TCRdb's version includes in-frame clones alone and lacks a portion of them. V and J calls plus clone size are reproduced from that table; the DNA served to infer D and trimming. The table records some 16,000 clones, 70% to 90% of them present only once. The chain employs TRBV21-1 and TRBJ1-5; TRBD1 is taken as the D call from the table, unchecked against the DNA. TRBV21-1 is labeled a pseudogene. This sequence was found in a human donor in a cohort sampled during active COVID-19. The sequenced sample was peripheral blood. This chain's CDR3 is CASILLRPGLWNQPQHF. The CDR3 nucleotides are TGTGCCAGCATCCTCCTGAGGCCAGGGCTGTGGAATCAGCCCCAGCATTTT.